This T cell receptor beta chain was identified in a study of blood T cell repertoires in COVID-19. In the study overall: COVID-19 samples, acute and convalescent, were from the United States, Italy and Spain. PBMCs, B-cell-depleted T cells, or T cells provided the cDNA or gDNA that made up the material.

CDR3 length: 13 residues. Germline V gene data show CDR1 as SQVTM and CDR2 as ANQGSEA. The ends were cut back, 5 bases at V and 2 bases at J, with 7 bases in the middle. Per the original methods: The authors estimated nucleated cell counts from reference gene primer amplification. Sequencing used immunoSEQ multiplex PCR; TCRdb keeps in-frame clones, though not all of them. The V and J calls and clone size come from that table; D and trimming were worked out from the DNA. The repertoire holds about 150,000 clones, with roughly 87% as singletons. Sequences were obtained from peripheral blood. The sequence was collected from a woman aged 60-75 years with active or convalescent COVID-19. The chain is built from TRBV29-1 and TRBJ2-6, with D possibly TRBD1 on 6 matching bases. CDR3 protein: CSVSGAGANVLTF. DNA for the CDR3: TGCAGCGTTTCAGGGGCTGGGGCCAACGTCCTGACTTTC.